One sample yielded the 19 T cell receptor beta chains listed below, sequenced in a study of a mutant IDH1 vaccine in newly diagnosed glioma. Sequenced by immunoSEQ multiplex PCR; TCRdb stores in-frame clones only, minus some. The sample contains tens of thousands of clones, 83% of which appear only once. Time point defined: baseline, week 1 (first vaccination visit). Sample treatment: pre-vaccination baseline after standard-of-care therapy. The sample was PBMCs, taken from a glioma patient treated with radiotherapy, temozolomide or both. Receptor source: a woman in her forties or fifties with glioma.

The CDR3 bases are TGCGCCAGCAGTGAGTTCGCTAGCGGGTACGAGCAGTACTTC. Translating it yields CASSEFASGYEQYF. This chain connects TRBV10-2 to TRBJ2-7, with 8 positions matching TRBD2. The CDR3 is 14 residues long. Germline CDR1 and CDR2: WSHSY and SAAADI. J gave up 4 bases and V 1 base, and 3 bases lay outside the gene matches.

This sequence joins TRBV19 and TRBJ1-6; 9 bases match TRBD1. CDR1 and CDR2 from the germline V gene are LNHDA and SQIVND (reference sequence). Trimming cost V 2 bases and J 9 bases; bases outside gene matches: 8. This CDR3 has 16 amino acids. CDR3 nucleotides: TGTGCCAGTAGTATACCGGGACAGGGTATCCGTTCACCCCTCCACTTT. It yields the protein CASSIPGQGIRSPLHF.

This clone was counted once. V and J are TRBV5-6 and TRBJ1-2, with D hard to call. Germline assignment: CDR1 SGHDT and CDR2 YYEEEE. The CDR3 is made up of 14 amino acids. The V end was cut by 4 bases, the J end by 4 bases, with 14 bases between. DNA of the CDR3: TGTGCCAGCAGCCGAAGGACGGAGATCTATGGCTACACCTTC. Residues: CASSRRTEIYGYTF.

The gene calls are TRBV7-2 and TRBJ1-3; 9 bases line up with TRBD1. V dropped 2 bases and J dropped 4; count of bases not matched to a gene: 6. The CDR3 contains 16 residues. CDR1 is SGHTA and CDR2 is FQGNSA in the germline V gene. CDR3 loop: CASSLKGQGHGNTIYF. The CDR3 DNA follows: TGTGCCAGCAGCTTAAAGGGACAGGGTCACGGAAACACCATATATTTT.

The chain carries TRBV25-1 and TRBJ2-7; TRBD1 matches 10 bases. The ends lost 4 bases at V and 0 bases at J; junction bases unmatched: 3. The CDR3 contains 15 residues. From germline, CDR1 is MGHDK and CDR2 SYGVNS. This CDR3 reads CASSGGDRGSYEQYF. In DNA form, the CDR3 reads TGTGCCAGCAGTGGGGGGGACAGGGGCTCCTACGAGCAGTACTTC.

The J gene is TRBJ1-4, the V gene TRBV4-3; tentative D call: TRBD1 (5 bases). V lost 0 bases and J 5 bases, leaving 13 bases between the germline ends. The length of the CDR3 is 16 residues. Looked up from germline, CDR1 is LGHNA and CDR2 is YSLEER. In DNA form, the CDR3 reads TGCGCCAGCAGCCAAGAGCAGACCAGGGTAAATGAAAAACTGTTTTTT. Amino acids: CASSQEQTRVNEKLFF.

This clone was counted between two and nine times. V and J are TRBV30 and TRBJ1-5; D is unresolved. Germline CDR1 and CDR2: GTSNPN and SVGIG (reference sequence). Trimming took off 2 bases at V and 4 bases at J, with 9 bases between the two ends. The CDR3 has 13 amino acids. This CDR3 is CAWSQELNQPQHF. The CDR3 DNA is TGTGCCTGGAGTCAGGAATTGAATCAGCCCCAGCATTTT.

The rearrangement uses TRBV5-6 and TRBJ2-1; no clear D. The CDR3 has 16 residues. The V end lost 2 bases, the J end lost 4 bases, and 16 bases lay between the germline ends. Looked up from germline, CDR1 is SGHDT and CDR2 is YYEEEE. CDR3 coding DNA: TGTGCCAGCAGCTTCCGGGTCCTCTCCCGTTACAATGAGCAGTTCTTC. Protein product: CASSFRVLSRYNEQFF.

V is TRBV5-4 and J is TRBJ1-1, with D unclear. The CDR3 loop spans 14 amino acids. CDR1 SGHNT and CDR2 YYREEE come from the germline V gene (reference sequence). The V end was cut by 4 bases, the J end by 1 base, with 11 bases between. CDR3 sequence reads: CASSLMIANTEAFF. The CDR3 DNA follows: TGTGCCAGCAGCCTAATGATCGCGAACACTGAAGCTTTCTTT.

The chain employs TRBV30 and TRBJ1-6; maybe TRBD1 (6 bases). Germline-derived CDR1 and CDR2 are GTSNPN and SVGIG (reference sequence). The CDR3 covers 14 residues. The germline V and J ends were trimmed by 5 bases and 5 bases, with 13 bases remaining between them. CDR3 region: CAWVKQGNNSPLHF. As DNA, the CDR3 is TGTGCCTGGGTGAAACAGGGTAATAATTCACCCCTCCACTTT.

This clone was picked up one time. This rearrangement joins TRBV28 to TRBJ2-1; 9 nucleotides agree with TRBD1. The V gene end was trimmed by 6 bases and the J gene end by 8 bases; junction bases not matched to a gene: 8. The CDR3 is 14 residues long. Germline loops: CDR1 MDHEN, CDR2 SYDVKM. The CDR3 nucleotides are TGTGCCAGCAGGGGGACAGGGATCTCGGATGAGCAGTTCTTC. It codes for CASRGTGISDEQFF.

The V gene is TRBV7-6, the J gene TRBJ2-3; D call uncertain. CDR3 length: 18 residues. Trimming left V 2 bases short and J 4 bases short, with 22 bases between. Germline CDR1 SGHVS, CDR2 FNYEAQ. CDR3 loop: CASSLSRSSTTRADTQYF. The CDR3 bases are TGTGCCAGCAGCTTATCTCGGAGTAGCACGACCCGGGCAGATACGCAGTATTTT.

The chain combines TRBV7-2 with TRBJ2-3, with D maybe TRBD2 (5 bases). The V end was cut by 8 bases, the J end by 2 bases, with 20 bases between. The germline V gene encodes CDR1 SGHTA and CDR2 FQGNSA. This CDR3 has 16 amino acids. CDR3 in DNA: TGTGCCAGCCCCGGGGATAAAAGCGGCAACACAGATACGCAGTATTTT. Its protein product is CASPGDKSGNTDTQYF.

A remark on this clone: The germline gene is not matched at one end of the junction; a read error may be the cause. The chain has TRBV5-6 and TRBJ2-5; TRBD2 matches 8 bases. Germline CDR1 SGHDT, CDR2 YYEEEE. CDR3 length equals 11 residues. CDR3 in amino acids: CASSFRLARDF. CDR3 DNA sequence: TGTGCCAGCAGCTTTAGACTAGCGAGGGACTTC.

This chain joins TRBV4-1 and TRBJ2-4; 7 positions match TRBD1. There are 17 residues in the CDR3. V gave up 0 bases and J gave up 2 bases; unmatched junction bases: 7. Looked up from germline, CDR1 is MGHRA and CDR2 is YSYEKL. This CDR3 is CASSQEFKGQTKNIQYF. CDR3 nucleotides: TGCGCCAGCAGCCAAGAGTTTAAGGGACAGACCAAAAACATTCAGTACTTC.

This clone is deemed medium-sized (0.01 to 0.1%). The chain couples TRBV11-2 to TRBJ2-5, with D possibly matching TRBD1 (5 bases). Germline lookup yields CDR1 SGHAT and CDR2 FQNNGV. CDR3 length: 13 amino acids. V was clipped by 3 bases and J by 5 bases, with 10 bases between them. The DNA of the CDR3 is TGTGCCAGCAGCTTGTGGGGCCCCGAGACCCAGTACTTC. Its translation is CASSLWGPETQYF. Using reference TRBV11-2 and TRBJ2-5 for the parts outside the CDR3, the full variable domain is EAGVAQSPRYKIIEKRQSVAFWCNPISGHATLYWYQQILGQGPKLLIQFQNNGVVDDSQLPKDRFSAERLKGVDSTLKIQPAKLEDSAVYLCASSLWGPETQYFGPGTRLLVL.

The chain joins TRBV5-6 to TRBJ2-2; the D is unclear. Trimming removed 4 bases from V and 2 bases from J, with 12 bases in between. The CDR3 length is 15 residues. Germline V gives CDR1 SGHDT, CDR2 YYEEEE. The CDR3 DNA is TGTGCCAGCAGCGATGGCATCAGTAACACCGGGGAGCTGTTTTTT. It is translated as CASSDGISNTGELFF.

The genes are TRBV4-1 and TRBJ2-7; 9 nucleotides line up with TRBD1. Germline V gives CDR1 MGHRA, CDR2 YSYEKL. The CDR3 sequence is 14 residues long. Unmatched junction bases numbered 4, after V lost 4 bases and J lost 3 bases. CDR3 sequence (DNA): TGCGCCAGCAGCCGTGGGACAGGGTTCTACGAGCAGTACTTC. Amino acids: CASSRGTGFYEQYF.

This clone showed up just a few times. This chain joins TRBV30 and TRBJ1-5; D is perhaps TRBD1 (5 bases). Germline CDR1 GTSNPN, CDR2 SVGIG (reference sequence). This CDR3 is 15 amino acids long. Trimming shortened V by 2 bases and J by 2 bases, and 13 bases separated the two germline ends. This chain's CDR3 is CAWSLGTGGNQPQHF. The CDR3 nucleotides read TGTGCCTGGAGTCTAGGGACGGGGGGCAATCAGCCCCAGCATTTT.